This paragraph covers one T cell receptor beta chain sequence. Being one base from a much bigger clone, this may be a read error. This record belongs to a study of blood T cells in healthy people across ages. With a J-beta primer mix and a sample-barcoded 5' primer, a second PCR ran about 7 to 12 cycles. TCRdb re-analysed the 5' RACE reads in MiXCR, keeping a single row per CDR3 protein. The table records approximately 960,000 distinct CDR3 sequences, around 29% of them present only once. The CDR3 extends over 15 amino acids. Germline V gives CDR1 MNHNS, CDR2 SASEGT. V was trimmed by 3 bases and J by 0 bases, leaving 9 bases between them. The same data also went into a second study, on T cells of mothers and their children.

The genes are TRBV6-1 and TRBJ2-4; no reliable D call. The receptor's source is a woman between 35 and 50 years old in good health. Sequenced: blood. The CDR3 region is CASSDEGLAKNIQYF. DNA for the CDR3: TGTGCCAGCAGTGACGAAGGGCTAGCCAAAAACATTCAGTACTTC.